This T cell receptor beta chain was retrieved from a study of tumor and adjacent non-tumor tissue in lung cancer. General study results and limits: Shorter survival was associated with higher TCR diversity in tumors. In normal lung, the top 100 clones were significantly more dominant than in tumor.

This clonotype was counted only a few times. Its antigen remains unknown. This sequence may be a read error, since a much larger clone differs from it by one base. No cell sorting was done before RNA was extracted from the tissue. Distant lung tissue was collected more than 3 cm away from the tumor edge. Between August and November 2014, newly diagnosed, chemotherapy-naive lung cancer patients underwent thoracic surgery in China. TCRbeta libraries were built with three rounds of nested PCR, modified from ARM-PCR. Via MiXCR, TCRdb re-called the multiplex PCR reads, giving one row per CDR3 protein. Of around 39,000 distinct CDR3 sequences detected, 60% appear once; the ten largest clones hold 45%. V lost 6 bases to trimming and J lost 7 bases; unmatched junction nucleotides: 7. The CDR3 covers 13 residues.

Sequenced sample: distant non-tumor lung tissue. The gene calls are TRBV12-3 or TRBV12-4 and TRBJ1-1, with 8 bases that match TRBD1. This clonotype was sampled from a man aged 45-60 years with non-small cell lung cancer. The CDR3 loop reads CASRETGGGEAFF. The CDR3 DNA reads as TGTGCCAGCAGGGAAACAGGGGGAGGTGAAGCTTTCTTT.